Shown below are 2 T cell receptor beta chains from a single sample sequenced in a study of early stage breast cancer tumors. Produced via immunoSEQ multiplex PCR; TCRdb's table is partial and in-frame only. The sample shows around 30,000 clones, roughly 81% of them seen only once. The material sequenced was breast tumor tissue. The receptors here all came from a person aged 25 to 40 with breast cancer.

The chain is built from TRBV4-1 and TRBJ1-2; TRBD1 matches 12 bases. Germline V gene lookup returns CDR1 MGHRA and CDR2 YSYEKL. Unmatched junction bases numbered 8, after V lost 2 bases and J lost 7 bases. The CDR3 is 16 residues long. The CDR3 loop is CASSQQRGQGAGGYTF. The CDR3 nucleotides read TGCGCCAGCAGCCAACAGCGGGGACAGGGGGCGGGTGGCTACACCTTC.

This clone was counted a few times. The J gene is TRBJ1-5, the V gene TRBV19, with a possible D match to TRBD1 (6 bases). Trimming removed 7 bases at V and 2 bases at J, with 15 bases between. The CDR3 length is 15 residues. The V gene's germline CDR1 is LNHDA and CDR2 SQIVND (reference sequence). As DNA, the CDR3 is TGTGCCAGTACCTGGGGGGGCGGTGGCAATCAGCCCCAGCATTTT. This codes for CASTWGGGGNQPQHF.